One sample yielded the 32 T cell receptor beta chains listed below, sequenced in a study of T-cell reconstitution after alpha-beta-depleted transplantation in children. The authors prepared the TCRbeta library with unique molecular identifiers. MiXCR was run by TCRdb on the PCR reads, yielding one entry per CDR3 protein. This table has 700,000 to 850,000 distinct CDR3 sequences, roughly 15% appearing once. The specimen comprised PBMCs, mostly from graft donor cells, sampled 360 days after TCRalphabeta/CD19-depleted stem cell transplant. These receptors all come from a male patient between 5 and 17 years old who had a stem cell transplant for acute lymphoblastic leukemia, so the T cells may come from the graft donor.

This clonotype came up a few times. The chain combines TRBV18 with TRBJ2-4, with 7 bases matching TRBD2. V lost 8 bases to trimming and J lost 0 bases; unmatched junction nucleotides: 4. CDR1 is KGHSH and CDR2 is LQKENI in the germline V gene. The CDR3 sequence is 14 residues long. CDR3 nucleotide sequence: TGTGCCAGCCGGGAGGCTCTAGCCAAAAACATTCAGTACTTC. Its protein product is CASREALAKNIQYF.

This clonotype was detected only once. This rearrangement joins TRBV5-1 to TRBJ2-7; D unresolved. The CDR3 sequence is 14 residues long. Germline V gene data show CDR1 as SGHRS and CDR2 as YFSETQ. Trimming left V 0 bases short and J 3 bases short, with 10 bases between. CDR3 sequence reads: CASSLVVSRYEQYF. The CDR3 bases are TGCGCCAGCAGCTTGGTAGTTTCCCGCTACGAGCAGTACTTC.

This clonotype turned up a few times. V gene TRBV5-1 combines with J gene TRBJ1-1; D is ambiguous. CDR3 size: 13 residues. The germline V gene has CDR1 SGHRS and CDR2 YFSETQ. Trimming pared 2 bases from V and 3 bases from J, leaving 8 bases between. The CDR3 spells CASSFSVDTEAFF. In nucleotides, the CDR3 is TGCGCCAGCAGCTTCAGCGTCGACACTGAAGCTTTCTTT.

This clonotype was recorded a few times. The chain recombines TRBV6-1 with TRBJ2-1; TRBD1 might be the D (6 bases). The CDR3 contains 15 residues. Trimming took off 7 bases at V and 0 bases at J, with 13 bases between the two ends. CDR1 is MNHNS, CDR2 SASEGT, per germline. The CDR3 DNA follows: TGTGCCAGCAAGGGGGACGGACTCTCCTACAATGAGCAGTTCTTC. Encoded protein: CASKGDGLSYNEQFF.

This sequence joins TRBV10-3 and TRBJ2-7, with 8 bases identical to TRBD1. The germline CDR1 and CDR2 sequences are ENHRY and SYGVKD. This CDR3 is 14 amino acids long. With V trimmed by 11 bases and J by 2 bases, 11 bases remained unmatched. The CDR3 protein is CAVTADRGPYEQYF. Here the CDR3 DNA reads TGTGCCGTCACCGCAGACAGGGGCCCCTACGAGCAGTACTTC.

V usage is TRBV24-1 and J usage is TRBJ2-1; 10 bases fit TRBD1. The CDR3 runs to 15 residues. The V and J ends lost 5 bases and 4 bases, in that order; junction bases with no gene match: 4. The germline V gene has CDR1 KGHDR and CDR2 SFDVKD. CDR3 DNA: TGTGCCACCAGTGTGACGGGACAGGGGTACAATGAGCAGTTCTTC. Translation: CATSVTGQGYNEQFF.

The rearrangement links TRBV6-1 to TRBJ1-1; D is ambiguous. This CDR3 is 16 amino acids long. Germline values: CDR1 MNHNS, CDR2 SASEGT. The germline V and J ends were trimmed by 3 bases and 1 base, with 15 bases remaining between them. DNA of the CDR3: TGTGCCAGCAGTGACAGATGGAGCGACGGGAACACTGAAGCTTTCTTT. It yields the protein CASSDRWSDGNTEAFF.

Only a few counts were recorded for this clonotype. V is TRBV5-1 and J is TRBJ1-2; 8 bases line up with TRBD1. The V gene end was trimmed by 4 bases and the J gene end by 4 bases; junction bases not matched to a gene: 9. The CDR3 is made up of 15 amino acids. Germline V gene lookup returns CDR1 SGHRS and CDR2 YFSETQ. CDR3 nucleotides: TGCGCCAGCAGCCCGGAGGCGACAGGGGTCTATGGCTACACCTTC. Its translation is CASSPEATGVYGYTF.

V usage is TRBV19 and J usage is TRBJ2-1; 7 bases match TRBD2. Germline V gene sequence: CDR1 LNHDA, CDR2 SQIVND (reference sequence). The CDR3 contains 17 residues. Trimming removed 5 bases from V and 1 base from J; junction bases left unmatched: 11. The CDR3 DNA follows: TGTGCCAGTAGTTTCATCATGGGGGGGGGTTCCTACAATGAGCAGTTCTTC. Its translation: CASSFIMGGGSYNEQFF.

The chain uses TRBV13 and TRBJ2-7; no firm D call. The CDR3 runs 12 residues. V was clipped by 3 bases and J by 6 bases, with 9 bases between them. The germline CDR1 and CDR2 sequences are PRHDT and FYEKMQ (reference sequence). DNA for the CDR3: TGTGCCAGCAGCTTTAGTGAAGGCGAGCAGTACTTC. It yields the protein CASSFSEGEQYF.

This clonotype was observed a few times. The chain employs TRBV27 and TRBJ2-5; D remains unclear. This CDR3 is 14 amino acids long. The germline CDR1 and CDR2 sequences are MNHEY and SMNVEV (reference sequence). V was trimmed by 2 bases and J by 1 base, leaving 8 bases between them. CDR3 sequence: CASSLKRTQETQYF. In nucleotides, the CDR3 is TGTGCCAGCAGTTTAAAGAGGACCCAAGAGACCCAGTACTTC.

This clonotype showed up just a few times. The chain has TRBV11-2 and TRBJ2-3; the D gene could be TRBD1 or TRBD2 (5 bases each). Between the trimmed V and J ends, which lost 2 bases and 0 bases, there was a span of 15 bases. The CDR3 length is 17 residues. Germline V lookup: CDR1 SGHAT, CDR2 FQNNGV. DNA for the CDR3: TGTGCCAGCAGCTTAAGATTGGGGGACCTTAGCACAGATACGCAGTATTTT. This gives the protein CASSLRLGDLSTDTQYF.

This clonotype was counted many times. The rearrangement uses TRBV9 and TRBJ2-1; TRBD1 aligns across 10 bases. Germline V gives CDR1 SGDLS, CDR2 YYNGEE. V trimming: 0 bases; J trimming: 4 bases; junction bases outside the gene matches: 4. The CDR3 is 16 residues long. CDR3 nucleotides: TGTGCCAGCAGCGTAGACCGGGACAGGGGATACAATGAGCAGTTCTTC. This codes for CASSVDRDRGYNEQFF.

This clonotype was detected a few times. J is TRBJ2-7 and V is TRBV6-6; D gene unclear. Trimming pared 8 bases from V and 0 bases from J, leaving 8 bases between. The CDR3 spans 12 residues. From germline, CDR1 is MNHNY and CDR2 SVGAGI (reference sequence). CDR3 loop: CASCQVSYEQYF. Written as DNA, the CDR3 is TGTGCCAGCTGTCAGGTCTCCTACGAGCAGTACTTC.

This clonotype has a handful of counts. This CDR3 is CASTQNTDTQYF. For the CDR3, the DNA is TGTGCCAGCACTCAGAACACGGATACGCAGTATTTT. J is TRBJ2-3 and V is TRBV6-2 or TRBV6-3; D is unresolved. Trimming pared 7 bases from V and 6 bases from J, leaving 11 bases between. The CDR3 covers 12 residues. Germline lookup yields CDR1 MNHEY and CDR2 SVGEGT.

The CDR3 protein is CASSYRAGMNTEAFF. In DNA, the CDR3 is TGTGCCAGCAGTTACCGTGCAGGCATGAACACTGAAGCTTTCTTT. The chain combines TRBV6-5 with TRBJ1-1; unclear D gene. The CDR3 length is 15 residues. The germline V gene encodes CDR1 MNHEY and CDR2 SVGAGI. V was clipped by 2 bases and J by 0 bases, with 10 bases between them.

This clonotype was detected a few times. The chain employs TRBV6-1 and TRBJ1-3, with TRBD1 matching 7 bases. V lost 4 bases, J lost 0 bases, and 6 bases stayed unmatched. Germline assignment: CDR1 MNHNS and CDR2 SASEGT. The CDR3 has 16 residues. CDR3 sequence: CASSVHRDSSGNTIYF. As DNA, the CDR3 is TGTGCCAGCAGTGTCCACCGGGACAGCTCTGGAAACACCATATATTTT.

The V gene is TRBV5-6, the J gene TRBJ1-1; D not certain. The CDR3 is made up of 14 amino acids. V was shortened by 3 bases and J by 7 bases, with 16 bases between the two germline ends. Germline CDR1 reads SGHDT; CDR2 reads YYEEEE. CDR3 protein: CASSYGEEGIEAFF. The CDR3 DNA reads as TGTGCCAGCAGCTACGGAGAAGAAGGGATTGAAGCTTTCTTT.

The table lists this clonotype with a few counts. J is TRBJ1-1 and V is TRBV12-3 or TRBV12-4; D might be TRBD1 (5 bases). Trimming took 0 bases from V and 0 from J, leaving 14 bases between them. The CDR3 runs 17 residues. The CDR3 region has the DNA TGTGCCAGCAGTTTAGCGCCTGGGAGGGGCATGAACACTGAAGCTTTCTTT. This translates into CASSLAPGRGMNTEAFF.

The V and J genes are TRBV24-1 and TRBJ2-1, with 13 positions matching TRBD2. The CDR3 spans 17 residues. Per germline, CDR1 KGHDR and CDR2 SFDVKD. The V and J ends lost 4 bases and 9 bases, in that order; junction bases with no gene match: 11. The CDR3 DNA sequence: TGTGCCACCAGTGACGTTCGGACTAGCGGGAGATTAGTTGAGCAGTTCTTC. Encoded protein: CATSDVRTSGRLVEQFF.

This clonotype was detected ten times or more. J is TRBJ2-6 and V is TRBV7-7, with a tentative D call TRBD1 (5 bases). V was cut by 1 base and J by 1 base, with 17 bases left in between. The length of the CDR3 is 19 residues. Germline assignment: CDR1 SSHAT and CDR2 FNYEAQ (reference sequence). The CDR3 coding sequence is TGTGCCAGCAGCTTAGTAGGTTGGGGCGTTCGATCTGGGGCCAACGTCCTGACTTTC. Protein product: CASSLVGWGVRSGANVLTF.

This chain uses TRBV5-1 with TRBJ1-5, with D tentatively TRBD1 (5 bases). The CDR3 is made up of 15 amino acids. V lost 0 bases and J 7 bases, leaving 14 bases between the germline ends. Looked up from germline, CDR1 is SGHRS and CDR2 is YFSETQ. The DNA for the CDR3 is TGCGCCAGCAGCTTGGTGCAGGACAAAGGACAGCCCCAGCATTTT. Encoded protein: CASSLVQDKGQPQHF.

The J gene is TRBJ1-2, the V gene TRBV25-1; TRBD1 matches at 8 bases. The CDR3 has 13 amino acids. Germline V CDR1 and CDR2: MGHDK, SYGVNS. V was pared by 1 base and J by 9 bases, with 4 bases of the junction left unmatched. As DNA, the CDR3 is TGTGCCAGCAGTGAATCCAGGGGGCTGAGCTACACCTTC. Translated: CASSESRGLSYTF.

The chain recombines TRBV5-1 with TRBJ2-6; TRBD1 matches at 7 bases. Looked up from germline, CDR1 is SGHRS and CDR2 is YFSETQ. With V trimmed by 6 bases and J by 0 bases, 6 bases remained unmatched. The CDR3 covers 16 residues. This chain's CDR3 is CASKGTAHSGANVLTF. In DNA, the CDR3 is TGCGCCAGCAAGGGGACAGCGCACTCTGGGGCCAACGTCCTGACTTTC.

This CDR3 is CASSRSGQGETQYF. DNA for the CDR3: TGCGCCAGCAGCCGTTCGGGACAGGGAGAGACCCAGTACTTC. The chain joins TRBV5-1 to TRBJ2-5; TRBD1 matches 9 bases. The CDR3 runs to 14 residues. Looked up from germline, CDR1 is SGHRS and CDR2 is YFSETQ. With V trimmed by 4 bases and J by 4 bases, 5 bases remained unmatched.

The sample holds a few counts of this clonotype. This chain joins TRBV29-1 and TRBJ2-7, with 12 bases lining up with TRBD2. Looked up from germline, CDR1 is SQVTM and CDR2 is ANQGSEA. The ends lost 6 bases at V and 6 bases at J; junction bases unmatched: 15. CDR3 length: 16 amino acids. CDR3 loop: CSVSKLLAGGFVEQYF. Written as DNA, the CDR3 is TGCAGCGTCTCCAAGTTGCTAGCGGGAGGGTTTGTCGAGCAGTACTTC.

In its sample, this clonotype was seen a few times. This chain uses TRBV4-1 with TRBJ2-7, with a tentative D call TRBD2 (6 bases). V was pared by 4 bases and J by 6 bases, with 19 bases between. This CDR3 is 15 amino acids long. The germline V gene encodes CDR1 MGHRA and CDR2 YSYEKL. CDR3 sequence reads: CASSRDSFVLGEQYF. In DNA form, the CDR3 reads TGCGCCAGCAGCCGGGACTCCTTTGTCCTTGGCGAGCAGTACTTC.

This clonotype showed up many times. The J gene is TRBJ1-1, the V gene TRBV12-3 or TRBV12-4; D uncertain. V was cut by 3 bases and J by 3 bases, with 20 bases left in between. The CDR3 runs to 17 residues. CDR3 sequence (DNA): TGTGCCAGCAGTTTTCCCCCACCCAGGACCGGCGACACTGAAGCTTTCTTT. It encodes CASSFPPPRTGDTEAFF.

This clonotype was recorded a few times. J is TRBJ1-5 and V is TRBV11-2; the D gene is possibly TRBD1 (5 bases). The CDR3 sequence is 18 residues long. Between the trimmed V and J ends, which lost 1 base and 3 bases, there was a span of 19 bases. CDR1 SGHAT and CDR2 FQNNGV come from the germline V gene. The CDR3 bases are TGTGCCAGCAGCTTAGGGGGGGTTAGGCAGGGCCTCAATCAGCCCCAGCATTTT. Protein: CASSLGGVRQGLNQPQHF.

This clonotype was counted a few times. The chain uses TRBV21-1 and TRBJ1-2; the D segment call TRBD1 is taken from the table without a DNA check. TRBV21-1 is designated a pseudogene. CDR3 size: 14 residues. The CDR3 region has the DNA TGTGCCAGCAGCAGGGACAGGCGCAAATATGGCTACACCTTC. Translating it yields CASSRDRRKYGYTF.

This clonotype was detected only a few times. V usage is TRBV24-1 and J usage is TRBJ2-7, with 8 bases lining up with TRBD1. Germline-derived CDR1 and CDR2 are KGHDR and SFDVKD. The CDR3 loop spans 15 amino acids. The V segment lost 5 bases and the J segment 3 bases; nucleotides outside the gene matches: 8. This CDR3 reads CATSVWTGISYEQYF. The CDR3, as DNA: TGTGCCACCAGTGTCTGGACAGGGATAAGCTACGAGCAGTACTTC.

V and J are TRBV2 and TRBJ2-7; D gene ambiguous. The germline V gene encodes CDR1 SNHLY and CDR2 FYNNEI. Trimming took off 10 bases at V and 11 bases at J, with 18 bases between the two ends. The CDR3 length is 11 residues. Here the CDR3 DNA reads TGTGCCACCGACCGGTCCTCGCGGAAGTACTTC. As protein: CATDRSSRKYF.